The 7 T cell receptor beta chains listed next were all sequenced from one sample in a study of T cell changes during pregnancy in multiple sclerosis. This table comes from immunoSEQ multiplex PCR, and its TCRdb copy is limited to in-frame clones, with some not included. In the table there are about 44,000 clones, 94% of which are singletons. The starting material was CD4+ T cells from peripheral blood mononuclear cells, obtained in the first trimester of pregnancy. Every receptor here comes from a female donor with multiple sclerosis, enrolled in a pregnancy study.

V usage is TRBV6-5 and J usage is TRBJ1-3; D call uncertain. V lost 8 bases to trimming and J lost 0 bases, with 14 bases between them. CDR1 is MNHEY and CDR2 is SVGAGI in the germline V gene. The CDR3 contains 15 residues. In DNA form, the CDR3 reads TGTGCCAGCGCCGAGACTCATAGCTCTGGAAACACCATATATTTT. Protein product: CASAETHSSGNTIYF.

The chain uses TRBV2 and TRBJ2-5; 12 bases agree with TRBD1. The junction had 14 bases not matched to a gene; V was cut back by 1 base and J by 5 bases. The length of the CDR3 is 19 residues. Germline lookup yields CDR1 SNHLY and CDR2 FYNNEI. CDR3 residues: CASSEVNAPWDRGQETQYF. CDR3 coding DNA: TGTGCCAGCAGTGAAGTGAACGCCCCTTGGGACAGGGGGCAGGAGACCCAGTACTTC.

The chain couples TRBV21-1 to TRBJ1-1. TRBV21-1 is termed a pseudogene. The CDR3 has 13 amino acids. The CDR3 DNA is TGTGCCTCCCAGGAGGGAGAGGAGACTGAAGCTTTCTTT. It is translated as CASQEGEETEAFF.

The gene calls are TRBV7-2 and TRBJ2-7; 10 bases line up with TRBD1. This CDR3 spans 13 amino acids. Germline CDR1 SGHTA, CDR2 FQGNSA. V was pared by 6 bases and J by 4 bases, with 3 bases of the junction left unmatched. The CDR3 DNA follows: TGTGCCAGCAGGGGACAGGGGATGTACGAGCAGTACTTC. As protein: CASRGQGMYEQYF.

This rearrangement joins TRBV27 to TRBJ2-2; D call uncertain. V was clipped by 5 bases and J by 6 bases, with 10 bases between them. CDR1 and CDR2 from the germline V gene are MNHEY and SMNVEV (reference sequence). The CDR3 runs 13 residues. CDR3 residues: CASSPSRSGELFF. The CDR3 DNA sequence: TGTGCCAGCAGTCCCTCTAGGTCCGGGGAGCTGTTTTTT.

The chain joins TRBV9 to TRBJ2-5; 11 positions agree with TRBD2. CDR1 is SGDLS and CDR2 is YYNGEE in the germline V gene. Trimming cost V 3 bases and J 4 bases; bases outside gene matches: 14. This CDR3 spans 18 amino acids. The CDR3 sequence is CASSATGVAGGLGETQYF. The CDR3 DNA follows: TGTGCCAGCAGCGCGACAGGGGTAGCGGGGGGGCTCGGAGAGACCCAGTACTTC.

This chain joins TRBV6-1 and TRBJ2-5; 8 bases agree with TRBD2. This CDR3 has 14 amino acids. V lost 7 bases and J lost 5; bases outside the gene matches: 9. CDR1 MNHNS and CDR2 SASEGT come from the germline V gene. In DNA form, the CDR3 reads TGTGCCAGCACCAACGGGGGGGGCCGGGAGACCCAGTACTTC. Amino acids: CASTNGGGRETQYF.